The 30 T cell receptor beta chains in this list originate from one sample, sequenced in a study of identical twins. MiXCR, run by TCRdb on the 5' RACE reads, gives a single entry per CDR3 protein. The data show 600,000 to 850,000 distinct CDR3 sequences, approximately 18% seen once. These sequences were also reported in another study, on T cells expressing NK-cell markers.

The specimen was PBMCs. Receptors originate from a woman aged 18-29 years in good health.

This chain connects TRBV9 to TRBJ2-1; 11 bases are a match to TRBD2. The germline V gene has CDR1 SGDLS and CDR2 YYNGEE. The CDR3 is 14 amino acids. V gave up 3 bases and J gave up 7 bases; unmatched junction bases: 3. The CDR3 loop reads CASSDSGGGNEQFF. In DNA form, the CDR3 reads TGTGCCAGCAGCGATAGCGGGGGGGGGAATGAGCAGTTCTTC.

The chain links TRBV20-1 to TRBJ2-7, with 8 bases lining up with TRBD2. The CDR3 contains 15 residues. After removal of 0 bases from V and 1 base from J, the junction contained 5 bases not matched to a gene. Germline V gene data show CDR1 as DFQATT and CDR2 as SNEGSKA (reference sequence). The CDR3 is CSARDLSGGSYEQYF. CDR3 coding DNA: TGCAGTGCTAGAGATCTAAGCGGGGGTTCCTACGAGCAGTACTTC.

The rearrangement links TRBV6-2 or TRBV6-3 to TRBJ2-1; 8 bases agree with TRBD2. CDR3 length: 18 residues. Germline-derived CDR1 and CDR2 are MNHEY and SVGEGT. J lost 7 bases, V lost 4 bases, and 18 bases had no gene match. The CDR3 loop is CASSSRGFKRELRNEQFF. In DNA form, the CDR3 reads TGTGCCAGCAGTTCCCGGGGGTTCAAGCGGGAGTTGAGGAATGAGCAGTTCTTC.

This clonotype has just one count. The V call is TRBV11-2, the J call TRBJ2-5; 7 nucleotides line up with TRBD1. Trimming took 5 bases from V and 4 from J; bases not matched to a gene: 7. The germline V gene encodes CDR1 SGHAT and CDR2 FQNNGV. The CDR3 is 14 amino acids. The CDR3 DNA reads TGTGCCAGCAGCCCGCCCGACAGGGTAGAGACCCAGTACTTC. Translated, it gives CASSPPDRVETQYF. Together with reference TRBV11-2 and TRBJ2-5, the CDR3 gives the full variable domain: EAGVAQSPRYKIIEKRQSVAFWCNPISGHATLYWYQQILGQGPKLLIQFQNNGVVDDSQLPKDRFSAERLKGVDSTLKIQPAKLEDSAVYLCASSPPDRVETQYFGPGTRLLVL.

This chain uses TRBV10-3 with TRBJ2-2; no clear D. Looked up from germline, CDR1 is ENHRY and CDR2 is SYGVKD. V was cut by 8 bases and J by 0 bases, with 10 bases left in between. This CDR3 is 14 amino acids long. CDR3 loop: CAIGQTTNTGELFF. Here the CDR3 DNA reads TGTGCCATCGGGCAGACAACGAACACCGGGGAGCTGTTTTTT.

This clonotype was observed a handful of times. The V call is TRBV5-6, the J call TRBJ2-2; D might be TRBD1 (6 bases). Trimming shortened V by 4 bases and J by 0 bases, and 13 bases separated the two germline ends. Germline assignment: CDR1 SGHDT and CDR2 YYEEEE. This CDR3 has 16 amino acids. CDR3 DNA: TGTGCCAGCAGCCCAATTAACAGGGCGAACACCGGGGAGCTGTTTTTT. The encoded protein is CASSPINRANTGELFF.

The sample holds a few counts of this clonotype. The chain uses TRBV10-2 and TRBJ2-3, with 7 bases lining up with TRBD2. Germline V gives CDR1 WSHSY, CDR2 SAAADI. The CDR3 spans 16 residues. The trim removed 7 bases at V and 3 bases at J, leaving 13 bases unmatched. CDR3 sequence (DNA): TGCGCCAGCAACCTGAGGGGACTATTCGTAACAGATACGCAGTATTTT. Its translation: CASNLRGLFVTDTQYF.

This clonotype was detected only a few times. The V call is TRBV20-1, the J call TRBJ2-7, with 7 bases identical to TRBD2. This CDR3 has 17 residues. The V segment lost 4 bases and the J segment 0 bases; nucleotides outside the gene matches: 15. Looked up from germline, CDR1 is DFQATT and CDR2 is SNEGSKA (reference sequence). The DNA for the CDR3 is TGCAGTGCTACCCCTTTTGATGGAGCGGGGATCTCCTACGAGCAGTACTTC. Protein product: CSATPFDGAGISYEQYF.

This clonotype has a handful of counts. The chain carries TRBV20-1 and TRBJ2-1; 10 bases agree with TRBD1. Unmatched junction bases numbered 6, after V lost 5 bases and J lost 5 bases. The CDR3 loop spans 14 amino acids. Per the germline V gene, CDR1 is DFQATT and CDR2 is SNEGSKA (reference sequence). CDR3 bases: TGCAGTGCTTCCCGGGACAGGGGAAACAATGAGCAGTTCTTC. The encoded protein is CSASRDRGNNEQFF.

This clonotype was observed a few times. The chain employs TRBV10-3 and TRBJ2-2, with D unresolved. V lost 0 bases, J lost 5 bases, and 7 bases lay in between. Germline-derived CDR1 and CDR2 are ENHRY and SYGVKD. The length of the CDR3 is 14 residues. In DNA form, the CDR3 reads TGTGCCATCAGTGAGTCGACGGGTACCGGGGAGCTGTTTTTT. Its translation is CAISESTGTGELFF.

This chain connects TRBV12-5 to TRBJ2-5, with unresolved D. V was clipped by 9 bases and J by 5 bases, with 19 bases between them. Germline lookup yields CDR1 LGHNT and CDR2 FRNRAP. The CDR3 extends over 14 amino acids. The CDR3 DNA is TGTGCTAGCGTAAACGAAAACCTTCAGGAGACCCAGTACTTC. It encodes CASVNENLQETQYF.

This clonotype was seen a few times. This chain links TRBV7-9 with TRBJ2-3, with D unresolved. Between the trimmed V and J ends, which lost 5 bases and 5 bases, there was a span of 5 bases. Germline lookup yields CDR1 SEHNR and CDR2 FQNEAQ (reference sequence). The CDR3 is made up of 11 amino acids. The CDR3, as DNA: TGTGCCAGCAGCACAAAAGATACGCAGTATTTT. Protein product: CASSTKDTQYF.

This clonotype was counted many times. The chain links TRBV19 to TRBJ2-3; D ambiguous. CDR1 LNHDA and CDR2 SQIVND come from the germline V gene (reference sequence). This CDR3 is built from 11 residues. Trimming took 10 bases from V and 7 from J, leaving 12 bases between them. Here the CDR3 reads CATGSVNTQYF. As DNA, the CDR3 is TGTGCCACTGGGTCTGTGAATACGCAGTATTTT. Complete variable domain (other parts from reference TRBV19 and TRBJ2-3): DGGITQSPKYLFRKEGQNVTLSCEQNLNHDAMYWYRQDPGQGLRLIYYSQIVNDFQKGDIAEGYSVSREKKESFPLTVTSAQKNPTAFYLCATGSVNTQYFGPGTRLTVL.

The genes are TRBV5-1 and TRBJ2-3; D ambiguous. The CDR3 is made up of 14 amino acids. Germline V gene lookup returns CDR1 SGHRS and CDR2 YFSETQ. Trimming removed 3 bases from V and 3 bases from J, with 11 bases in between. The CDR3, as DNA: TGCGCCAGCAGCTCCAATGACTGGACAGATACGCAGTATTTT. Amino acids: CASSSNDWTDTQYF.

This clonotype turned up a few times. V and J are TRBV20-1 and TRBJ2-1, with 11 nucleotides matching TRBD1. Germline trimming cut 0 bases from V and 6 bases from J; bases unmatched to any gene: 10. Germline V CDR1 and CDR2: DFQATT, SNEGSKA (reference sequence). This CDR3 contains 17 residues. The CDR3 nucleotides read TGCAGTGCTAGAGATTCGGGGGACAGGGGGTTGGTCAATGAGCAGTTCTTC. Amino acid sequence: CSARDSGDRGLVNEQFF.

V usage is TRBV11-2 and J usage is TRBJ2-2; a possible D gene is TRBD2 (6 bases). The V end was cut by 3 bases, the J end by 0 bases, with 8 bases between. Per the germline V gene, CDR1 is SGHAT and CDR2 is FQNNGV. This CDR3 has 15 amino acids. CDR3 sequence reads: CASSFWDSNTGELFF. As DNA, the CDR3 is TGTGCCAGCAGCTTTTGGGACTCGAACACCGGGGAGCTGTTTTTT. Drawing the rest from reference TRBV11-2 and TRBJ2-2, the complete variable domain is EAGVAQSPRYKIIEKRQSVAFWCNPISGHATLYWYQQILGQGPKLLIQFQNNGVVDDSQLPKDRFSAERLKGVDSTLKIQPAKLEDSAVYLCASSFWDSNTGELFFGEGSRLTVL.

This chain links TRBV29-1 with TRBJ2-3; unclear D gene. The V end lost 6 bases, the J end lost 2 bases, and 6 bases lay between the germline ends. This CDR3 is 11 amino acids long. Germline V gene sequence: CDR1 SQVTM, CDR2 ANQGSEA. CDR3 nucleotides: TGCAGCGTAATGACCACAGATACGCAGTATTTT. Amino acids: CSVMTTDTQYF.

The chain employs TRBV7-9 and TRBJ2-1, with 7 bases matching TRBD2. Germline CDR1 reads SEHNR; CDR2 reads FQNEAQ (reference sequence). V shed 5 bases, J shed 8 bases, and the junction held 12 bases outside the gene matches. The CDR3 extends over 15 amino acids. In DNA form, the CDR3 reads TGTGCCAGCAGCACCCGGTGGCGGGCGGGGGATGAGCAGTTCTTC. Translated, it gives CASSTRWRAGDEQFF.

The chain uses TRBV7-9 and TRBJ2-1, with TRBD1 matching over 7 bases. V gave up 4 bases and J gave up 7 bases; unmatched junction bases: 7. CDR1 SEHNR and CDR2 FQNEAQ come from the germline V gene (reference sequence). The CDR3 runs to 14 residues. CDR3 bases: TGTGCCAGCAGCTCCGACAGGGTTGGTAATGAGCAGTTCTTC. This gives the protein CASSSDRVGNEQFF.

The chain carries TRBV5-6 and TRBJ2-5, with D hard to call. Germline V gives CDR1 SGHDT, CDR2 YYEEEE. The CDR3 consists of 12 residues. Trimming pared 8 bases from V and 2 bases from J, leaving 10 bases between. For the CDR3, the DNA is TGTGCCAGTCAACGGCTACAAGAGACCCAGTACTTC. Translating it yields CASQRLQETQYF.

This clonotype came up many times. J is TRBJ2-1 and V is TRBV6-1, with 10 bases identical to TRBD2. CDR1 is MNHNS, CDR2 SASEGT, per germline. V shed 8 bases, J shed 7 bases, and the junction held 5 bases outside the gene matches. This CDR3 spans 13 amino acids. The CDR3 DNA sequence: TGTGCCAGCCGGGGACTAGCGTATAATGAGCAGTTCTTC. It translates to CASRGLAYNEQFF.

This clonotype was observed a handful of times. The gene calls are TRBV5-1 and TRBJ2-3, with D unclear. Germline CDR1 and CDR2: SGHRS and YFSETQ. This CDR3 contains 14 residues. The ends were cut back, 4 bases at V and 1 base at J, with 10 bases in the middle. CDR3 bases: TGCGCCAGCAGCATTCCGACCGGCACAGATACGCAGTATTTT. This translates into CASSIPTGTDTQYF.

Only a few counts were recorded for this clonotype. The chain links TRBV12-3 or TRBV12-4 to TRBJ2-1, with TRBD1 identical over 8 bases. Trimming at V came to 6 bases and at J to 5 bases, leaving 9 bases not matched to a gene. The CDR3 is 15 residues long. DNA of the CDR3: TGTGCCAGCAGCCAGGGGGCTCCCAGAAACAATGAGCAGTTCTTC. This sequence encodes CASSQGAPRNNEQFF.

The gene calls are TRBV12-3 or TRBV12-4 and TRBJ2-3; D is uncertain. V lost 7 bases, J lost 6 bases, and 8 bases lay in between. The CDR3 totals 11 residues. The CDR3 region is CASTRSDTQYF. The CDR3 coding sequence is TGTGCCAGCACCCGATCGGATACGCAGTATTTT.

CDR3 sequence (DNA): TGTGCCAGCTCACCACGCAATAGCCCAGATACGCAGTATTTT. Its translation: CASSPRNSPDTQYF. J is TRBJ2-3 and V is TRBV18; D is undetermined. V was cut by 1 base and J by 4 bases, with 9 bases left in between. There are 14 residues in the CDR3. Germline lookup yields CDR1 KGHSH and CDR2 LQKENI.

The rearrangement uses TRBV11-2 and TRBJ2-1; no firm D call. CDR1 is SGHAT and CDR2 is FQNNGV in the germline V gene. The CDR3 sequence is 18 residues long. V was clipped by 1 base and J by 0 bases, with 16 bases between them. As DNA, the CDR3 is TGTGCCAGCAGCTTAGTGGCGGTCTTACAGAGCTCCTACAATGAGCAGTTCTTC. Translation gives CASSLVAVLQSSYNEQFF.

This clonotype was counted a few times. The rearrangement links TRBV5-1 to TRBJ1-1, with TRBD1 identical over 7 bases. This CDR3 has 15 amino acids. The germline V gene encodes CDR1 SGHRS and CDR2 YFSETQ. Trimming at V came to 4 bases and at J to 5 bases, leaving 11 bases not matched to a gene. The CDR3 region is CASSLLRTGGTEAFF. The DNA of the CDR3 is TGCGCCAGCAGCCTTTTACGGACAGGAGGGACTGAAGCTTTCTTT. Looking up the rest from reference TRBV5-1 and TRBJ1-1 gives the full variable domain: KAGVTQTPRYLIKTRGQQVTLSCSPISGHRSVSWYQQTPGQGLQFLFEYFSETQRNKGNFPGRFSGRQFSNSRSEMNVSTLELGDSALYLCASSLLRTGGTEAFFGQGTRLTVV.

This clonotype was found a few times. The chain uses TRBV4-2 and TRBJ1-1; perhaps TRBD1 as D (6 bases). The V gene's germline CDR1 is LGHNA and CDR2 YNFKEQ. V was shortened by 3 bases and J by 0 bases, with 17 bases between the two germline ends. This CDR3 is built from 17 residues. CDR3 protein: CASSQETGHRLNTEAFF. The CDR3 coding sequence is TGTGCCAGCAGCCAGGAGACGGGACACCGCTTGAACACTGAAGCTTTCTTT.

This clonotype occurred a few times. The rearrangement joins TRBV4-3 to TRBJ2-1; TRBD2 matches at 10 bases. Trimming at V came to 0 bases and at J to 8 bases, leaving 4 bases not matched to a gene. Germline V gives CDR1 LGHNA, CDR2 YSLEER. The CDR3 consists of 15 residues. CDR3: CASSQDRTSGYEQFF. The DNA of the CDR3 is TGCGCCAGCAGCCAAGATAGGACTAGCGGCTATGAGCAGTTCTTC.

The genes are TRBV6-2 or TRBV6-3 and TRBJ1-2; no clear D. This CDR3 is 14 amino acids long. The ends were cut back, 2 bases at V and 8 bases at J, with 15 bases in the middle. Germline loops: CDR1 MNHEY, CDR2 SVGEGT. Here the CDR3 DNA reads TGTGCCAGCAGTTACGGGGTTATGAATGCGGGCTACACCTTC. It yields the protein CASSYGVMNAGYTF.